These 3 T cell receptor beta chains were sequenced from one sample in a study of identical twins. Each CDR3 protein gets one entry after TCRdb re-called the 5' RACE reads with MiXCR. Of about 700,000 distinct CDR3 sequences in the sample, more than 6.5% were seen once. These data were also reused for a study on yellow fever vaccine responses in identical twins.

Sequencing was performed on PBMCs. The source is a woman aged 18-29 years in good health.

The sample holds many counts of this clonotype. The chain joins TRBV7-2 to TRBJ2-3; D is unclear. V lost 3 bases and J lost 3, with 13 bases in between. The length of the CDR3 is 15 residues. Per germline, CDR1 SGHTA and CDR2 FQGNSA. The CDR3 DNA reads as TGTGCCAGCAGCTTCAGAGGCCCCGGGACAGATACGCAGTATTTT. The encoded protein is CASSFRGPGTDTQYF.

This clonotype was detected ten times or more. This chain uses TRBV5-1 with TRBJ2-1; TRBD2 might be the D (6 bases). Germline V gives CDR1 SGHRS, CDR2 YFSETQ. The V end was cut by 3 bases, the J end by 0 bases, with 10 bases between. This CDR3 is built from 15 residues. For the CDR3, the DNA is TGCGCCAGCAGCTCACTCGGGGGCTCCTACAATGAGCAGTTCTTC. It encodes CASSSLGGSYNEQFF.

This clonotype was counted many times. The chain couples TRBV15 to TRBJ2-3, with unresolved D. The V gene lost 1 base and the J gene lost 2 bases, with 7 bases spanning the gap. Germline CDR1 and CDR2: LNHNV and YYDKDF (reference sequence). The CDR3 sequence is 14 residues long. The CDR3 is CATSRVLDTDTQYF. The CDR3 DNA is TGTGCCACCAGCAGAGTGCTGGACACAGATACGCAGTATTTT.